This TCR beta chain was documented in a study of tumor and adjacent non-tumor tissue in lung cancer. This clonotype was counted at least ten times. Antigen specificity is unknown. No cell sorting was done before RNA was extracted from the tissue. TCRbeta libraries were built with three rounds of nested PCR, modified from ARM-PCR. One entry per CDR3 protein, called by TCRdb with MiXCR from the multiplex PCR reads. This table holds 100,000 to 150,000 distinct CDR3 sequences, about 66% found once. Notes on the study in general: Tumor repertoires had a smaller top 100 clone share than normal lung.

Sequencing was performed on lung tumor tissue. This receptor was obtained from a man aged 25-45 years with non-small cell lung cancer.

The CDR3 nucleotides read TGTGCCAGCAGCTTAGATCCGGGGTACGAGCAGTACTTC. It specifies CASSLDPGYEQYF. This chain links TRBV11-2 with TRBJ2-7, with TRBD2 as a possible D gene (5 bases). V shed 0 bases and J shed 4 bases, with 7 bases lying between them. CDR1 and CDR2 from the germline V gene are SGHAT and FQNNGV. This CDR3 is built from 13 residues.